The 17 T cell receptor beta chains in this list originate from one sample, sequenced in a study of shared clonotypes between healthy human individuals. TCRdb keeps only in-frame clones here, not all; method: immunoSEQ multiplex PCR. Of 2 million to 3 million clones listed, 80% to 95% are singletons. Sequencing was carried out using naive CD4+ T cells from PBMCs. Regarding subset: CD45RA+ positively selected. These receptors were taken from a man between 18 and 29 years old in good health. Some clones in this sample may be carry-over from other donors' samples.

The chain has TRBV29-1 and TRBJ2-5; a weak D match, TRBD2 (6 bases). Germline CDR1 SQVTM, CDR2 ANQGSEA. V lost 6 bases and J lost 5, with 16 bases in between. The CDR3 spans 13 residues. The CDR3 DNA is TGCAGCGTCGGAGTCATTGGGAGGGAGACCCAGTACTTC. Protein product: CSVGVIGRETQYF.

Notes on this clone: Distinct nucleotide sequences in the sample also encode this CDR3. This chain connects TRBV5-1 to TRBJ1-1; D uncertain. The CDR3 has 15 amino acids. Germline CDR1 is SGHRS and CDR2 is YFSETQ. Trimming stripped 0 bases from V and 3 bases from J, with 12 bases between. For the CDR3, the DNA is TGCGCCAGCAGCTTGGTTGGCCCAGAGGACACTGAAGCTTTCTTT. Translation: CASSLVGPEDTEAFF.

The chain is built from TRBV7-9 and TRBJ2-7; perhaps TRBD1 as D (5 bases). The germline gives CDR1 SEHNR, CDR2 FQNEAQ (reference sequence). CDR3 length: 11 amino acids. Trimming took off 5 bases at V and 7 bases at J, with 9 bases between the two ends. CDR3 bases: TGTGCCAGCAGCCTGAGGACAGAGCAGTACTTC. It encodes CASSLRTEQYF.

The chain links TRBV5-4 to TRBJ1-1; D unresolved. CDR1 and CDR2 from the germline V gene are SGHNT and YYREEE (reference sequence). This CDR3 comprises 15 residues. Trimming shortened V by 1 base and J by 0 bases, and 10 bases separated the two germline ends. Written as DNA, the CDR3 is TGTGCCAGCAGCTTGAAACCGGGTTTGAACACTGAAGCTTTCTTT. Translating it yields CASSLKPGLNTEAFF. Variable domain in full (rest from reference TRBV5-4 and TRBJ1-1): ETGVTQSPTHLIKTRGQQVTLRCSSQSGHNTVSWYQQALGQGPQFIFQYYREEENGRGNFPPRFSGLQFPNYSSELNVNALELDDSALYLCASSLKPGLNTEAFFGQGTRLTVV.

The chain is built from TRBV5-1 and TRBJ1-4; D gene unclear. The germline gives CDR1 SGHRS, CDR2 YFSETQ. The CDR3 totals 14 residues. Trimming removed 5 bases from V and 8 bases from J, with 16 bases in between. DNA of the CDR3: TGCGCCAGCAGGGACTACTGGGGTAGCGAAAAACTGTTTTTT. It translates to CASRDYWGSEKLFF.

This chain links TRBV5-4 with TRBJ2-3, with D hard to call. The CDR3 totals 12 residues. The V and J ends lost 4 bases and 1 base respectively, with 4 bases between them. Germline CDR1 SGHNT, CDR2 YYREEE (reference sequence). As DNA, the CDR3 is TGTGCCAGCAGCGGCGGCACAGATACGCAGTATTTT. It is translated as CASSGGTDTQYF.

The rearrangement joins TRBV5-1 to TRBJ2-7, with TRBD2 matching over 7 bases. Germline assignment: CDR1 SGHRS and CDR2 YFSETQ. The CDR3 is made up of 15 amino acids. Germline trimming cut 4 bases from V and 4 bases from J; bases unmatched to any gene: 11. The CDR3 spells CASSPSGGSQYEQYF. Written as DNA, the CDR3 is TGCGCCAGCAGCCCTTCGGGAGGTTCCCAATACGAGCAGTACTTC.

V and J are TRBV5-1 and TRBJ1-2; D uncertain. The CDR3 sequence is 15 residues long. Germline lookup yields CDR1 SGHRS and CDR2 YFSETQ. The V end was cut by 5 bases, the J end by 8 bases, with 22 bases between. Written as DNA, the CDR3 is TGCGCCAGCAGTGATGGCGTCGGCCCCCCCACGGGCTACACCTTC. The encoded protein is CASSDGVGPPTGYTF.

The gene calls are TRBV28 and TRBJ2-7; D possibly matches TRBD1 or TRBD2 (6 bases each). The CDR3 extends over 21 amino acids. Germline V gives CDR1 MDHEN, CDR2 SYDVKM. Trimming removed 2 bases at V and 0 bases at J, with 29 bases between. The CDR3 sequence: CASSLRGVGNPRARVSYEQYF. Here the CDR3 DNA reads TGTGCCAGCAGTTTAAGGGGGGTAGGAAACCCTAGAGCCCGGGTCTCCTACGAGCAGTACTTC.

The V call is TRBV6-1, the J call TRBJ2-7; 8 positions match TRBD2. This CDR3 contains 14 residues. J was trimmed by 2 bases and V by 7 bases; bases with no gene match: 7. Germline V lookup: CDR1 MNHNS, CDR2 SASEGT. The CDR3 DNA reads TGTGCCAGCATAGTGCTAGCGGGTCCCTACGAGCAGTACTTC. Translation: CASIVLAGPYEQYF.

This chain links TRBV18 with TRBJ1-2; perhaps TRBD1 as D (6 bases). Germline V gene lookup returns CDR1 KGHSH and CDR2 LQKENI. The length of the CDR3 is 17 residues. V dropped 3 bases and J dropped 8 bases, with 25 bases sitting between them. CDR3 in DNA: TGTGCCAGCTCACCTACGGAGCCCCCCATTACAGGGCAAGGCTACACCTTC. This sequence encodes CASSPTEPPITGQGYTF.

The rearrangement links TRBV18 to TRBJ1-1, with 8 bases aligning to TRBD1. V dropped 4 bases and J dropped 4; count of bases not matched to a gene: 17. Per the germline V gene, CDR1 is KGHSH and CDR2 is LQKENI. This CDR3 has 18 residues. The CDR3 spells CASSLLTTGQGLGTEAFF. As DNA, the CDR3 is TGTGCCAGCTCACTACTAACCACTGGACAGGGTTTGGGCACTGAAGCTTTCTTT.

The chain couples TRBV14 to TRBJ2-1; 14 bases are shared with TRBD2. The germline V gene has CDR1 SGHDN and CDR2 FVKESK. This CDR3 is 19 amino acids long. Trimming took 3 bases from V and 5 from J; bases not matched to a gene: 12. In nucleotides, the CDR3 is TGTGCCAGCAGCCACCGTCCCGGGACTAGCGGGAGAATGCACAATGAGCAGTTCTTC. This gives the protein CASSHRPGTSGRMHNEQFF.

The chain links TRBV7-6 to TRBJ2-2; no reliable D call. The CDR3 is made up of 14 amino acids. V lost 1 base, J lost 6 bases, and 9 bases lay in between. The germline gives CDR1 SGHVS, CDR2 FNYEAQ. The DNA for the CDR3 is TGTGCCAGCAGCTTAGTGGTGGGCGCCGGGGAGCTGTTTTTT. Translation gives CASSLVVGAGELFF. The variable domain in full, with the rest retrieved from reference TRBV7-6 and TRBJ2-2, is GAGVSQSPRYKVTKRGQDVALRCDPISGHVSLYWYRQALGQGPEFLTYFNYEAQQDKSGLPNDRFSAERPEGSISTLTIQRTEQRDSAMYRCASSLVVGAGELFFGEGSRLTVL.

CDR3 in DNA: TGTGCCAGCAGTTCTACTAGGAATGAGCAGTTCTTC. This gives the protein CASSSTRNEQFF. V usage is TRBV11-2 and J usage is TRBJ2-1; the D gene is possibly TRBD2 (5 bases). Germline V CDR1 and CDR2: SGHAT, FQNNGV. Trimming removed 6 bases at V and 7 bases at J, with 10 bases between. The length of the CDR3 is 12 residues.

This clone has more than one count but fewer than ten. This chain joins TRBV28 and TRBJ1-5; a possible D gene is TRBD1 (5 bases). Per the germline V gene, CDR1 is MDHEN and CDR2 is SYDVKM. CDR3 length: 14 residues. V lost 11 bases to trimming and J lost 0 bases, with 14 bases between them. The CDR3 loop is CAGGAVYSNQPQHF. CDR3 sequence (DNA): TGTGCCGGCGGGGCAGTCTATAGCAATCAGCCCCAGCATTTT.

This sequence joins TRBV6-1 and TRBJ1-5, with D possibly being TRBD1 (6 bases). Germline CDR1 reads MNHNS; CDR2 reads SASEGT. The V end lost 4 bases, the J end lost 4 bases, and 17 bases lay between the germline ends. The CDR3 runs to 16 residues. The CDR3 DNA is TGTGCCAGCAGTGCCCGATGGGGGGCTCTTAATCAGCCCCAGCATTTT. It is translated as CASSARWGALNQPQHF.